Each of the 11 T cell receptor beta chains below was sequenced from the same sample in a study of a mutant IDH1 vaccine in newly diagnosed glioma. Sequencing was performed with immunoSEQ multiplex PCR; in TCRdb, only in-frame clones are kept and a portion is missing. The profile covers about 67,000 clones, with 75% to 90% appearing a single time and about 14% taken by the ten largest. Their specific antigens are unknown. Time point meaning: week 23, last vaccination. The investigators gave 300 ug of mutant IDH1 20-mer peptide in each vaccine dose, together with topical imiquimod. The sample was PBMCs, taken from a glioma patient whose treatment included an IDH1 peptide vaccine. The receptors come from a man aged 18 to 30 with glioma.

The chain joins TRBV18 to TRBJ1-5; D is ambiguous. The CDR3 contains 14 residues. V lost 2 bases to trimming and J lost 5 bases, with 10 bases between them. CDR1 and CDR2 (germline): KGHSH, LQKENI. In nucleotides, the CDR3 is TGTGCCAGCTCACCATCATCGGGAGATCAGCCCCAGCATTTT. Amino acid sequence: CASSPSSGDQPQHF.

This clone was counted once. This rearrangement joins TRBV4-3 to TRBJ1-1, with D uncertain. The CDR3 length is 16 residues. From germline, CDR1 is LGHNA and CDR2 YSLEER. Between the trimmed V and J ends, which lost 2 bases and 0 bases, there was a span of 13 bases. The CDR3 is CASSQSESPMNTEAFF. Here the CDR3 DNA reads TGCGCCAGCAGCCAAAGTGAGAGCCCGATGAACACTGAAGCTTTCTTT.

The rearrangement joins TRBV5-1 to TRBJ2-5, with D possibly matching TRBD2 (5 bases). The CDR3 extends over 16 amino acids. Germline V gene sequence: CDR1 SGHRS, CDR2 YFSETQ. V was cut by 4 bases and J by 5 bases, with 21 bases left in between. This CDR3 is CASSPSGSSGGETQYF. CDR3 coding DNA: TGCGCCAGCAGCCCATCTGGTTCGTCGGGCGGGGAGACCCAGTACTTC.

The CDR3 reads CASSHGTGLYEQYF. The DNA for the CDR3 is TGTGCCAGCAGCCACGGGACAGGGCTTTACGAGCAGTACTTC. V usage is TRBV5-4 and J usage is TRBJ2-7; TRBD1 agrees at 9 bases. Trimming took 4 bases from V and 4 from J; bases not matched to a gene: 6. Germline V gives CDR1 SGHNT, CDR2 YYREEE (reference sequence). The CDR3 has 14 residues.

V gene TRBV10-3 combines with J gene TRBJ1-4, with 7 bases fitting TRBD1. V trimming: 9 bases; J trimming: 3 bases; junction bases outside the gene matches: 10. Germline values: CDR1 ENHRY, CDR2 SYGVKD. The length of the CDR3 is 15 residues. The CDR3 is CAIRTGRVANEKLFF. CDR3 DNA sequence: TGTGCCATTCGGACAGGCAGAGTGGCTAATGAAAAACTGTTTTTT.

This clone was observed a single time. V usage is TRBV27 and J usage is TRBJ1-3, with D perhaps matching TRBD1 (5 bases). The V gene's germline CDR1 is MNHEY and CDR2 SMNVEV (reference sequence). This CDR3 is 17 amino acids long. V was clipped by 6 bases and J by 0 bases, with 18 bases between them. The CDR3 region has the DNA TGTGCCAGCAGCCGAACTCCGGGACGTCGCTCTGGAAACACCATATATTTT. The encoded protein is CASSRTPGRRSGNTIYF.

The rearrangement joins TRBV7-6 to TRBJ2-3; the match to TRBD1 covers 7 bases. V was pared by 5 bases and J by 8 bases, with 16 bases of the junction left unmatched. The germline CDR1 and CDR2 sequences are SGHVS and FNYEAQ. The length of the CDR3 is 16 residues. Written as DNA, the CDR3 is TGTGCCAGCAGCCTGGGACAGATATCACCCACGCGTACGCAGTATTTT. This encodes CASSLGQISPTRTQYF.

The chain recombines TRBV15 with TRBJ2-1; D call uncertain. CDR3 size: 15 residues. Germline lookup yields CDR1 LNHNV and CDR2 YYDKDF (reference sequence). With 5 bases removed from V and 6 bases from J, the gap between germline ends came to 17 bases. CDR3 sequence reads: CATSPTLSFSNEQFF. The CDR3 region has the DNA TGTGCCACCAGCCCGACATTATCGTTTAGCAATGAGCAGTTCTTC. The variable domain in full, with the rest retrieved from reference TRBV15 and TRBJ2-1, is DAMVIQNPRYQVTQFGKPVTLSCSQTLNHNVMYWYQQKSSQAPKLLFHYYDKDFNNEADTPDNFQSRRPNTSFCFLDIRSPGLGDTAMYLCATSPTLSFSNEQFFGPGTRLTVL.

The gene calls are TRBV19 and TRBJ2-7; D is perhaps TRBD2 (7 bases). V was shortened by 6 bases and J by 7 bases, with 10 bases between the two germline ends. This CDR3 spans 11 amino acids. Looked up from germline, CDR1 is LNHDA and CDR2 is SQIVND (reference sequence). CDR3 nucleotides: TGTGCCAGTAGGGGAGGGGGGGAGCAGTACTTC. Protein product: CASRGGGEQYF.

The V and J genes are TRBV19 and TRBJ2-1, with no clear D. The germline V gene has CDR1 LNHDA and CDR2 SQIVND (reference sequence). Trimming took 4 bases from V and 0 from J, leaving 10 bases between them. This CDR3 has 15 residues. The CDR3 here is CASSNLPYSYNEQFF. CDR3 nucleotide sequence: TGTGCCAGTAGTAACTTACCTTACTCCTACAATGAGCAGTTCTTC.

The V and J genes are TRBV4-3 and TRBJ1-4; 9 nucleotides align to TRBD1. The V gene's germline CDR1 is LGHNA and CDR2 YSLEER. CDR3 length equals 16 residues. V shed 4 bases, J shed 7 bases, and the junction held 10 bases outside the gene matches. In nucleotides, the CDR3 is TGCGCCAGCAGCCGCGGCCGGGACAGGGTGGGTGAAAAACTGTTTTTT. Its translation: CASSRGRDRVGEKLFF.